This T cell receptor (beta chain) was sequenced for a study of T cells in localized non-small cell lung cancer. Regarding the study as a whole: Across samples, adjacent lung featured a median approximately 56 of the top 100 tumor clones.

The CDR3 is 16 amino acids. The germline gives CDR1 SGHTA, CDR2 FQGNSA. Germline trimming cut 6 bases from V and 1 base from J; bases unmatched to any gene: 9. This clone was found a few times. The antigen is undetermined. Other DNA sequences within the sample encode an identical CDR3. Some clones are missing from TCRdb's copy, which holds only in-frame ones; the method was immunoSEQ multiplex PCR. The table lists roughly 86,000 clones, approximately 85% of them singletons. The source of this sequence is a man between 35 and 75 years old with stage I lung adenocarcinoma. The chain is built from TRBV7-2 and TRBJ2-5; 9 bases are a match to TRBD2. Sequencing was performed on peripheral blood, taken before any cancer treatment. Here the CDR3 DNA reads TGTGCCAGCAGTCCTCGCCGACTAGCGGCCCAAGAGACCCAGTACTTC. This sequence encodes CASSPRRLAAQETQYF.